The clone carrying this T cell receptor beta chain has more than one count but fewer than ten. Its specificity is unknown. Next came a second PCR, run for about 7 to 12 cycles, which used a sample-barcoded 5' primer along with a J-beta primer mix. A template-switch adaptor containing 12 random nucleotides labeled each cDNA molecule. One entry per CDR3 protein results from TCRdb running MiXCR on the 5' RACE reads. The sample lists approximately 770,000 distinct CDR3 sequences, about 62% seen once, with approximately 21% in the top ten. The data were obtained in a study of blood T cells in healthy people across ages. Study observations and caveats: Long-lived donors had more naive CD4+ cells and higher diversity than aged donors. Calculation of diversity from one million T cells yielded estimates considered to be underestimates.

Material: blood. This clonotype originated in a man in his thirties or forties in good health.

The CDR3 DNA is TGTGCCAGCAGCTTAGTGTCTAACAACTACGAGCAGTACTTC. The encoded protein is CASSLVSNNYEQYF. This sequence joins TRBV7-2 and TRBJ2-7; D is unresolved. The CDR3 covers 14 residues. The germline CDR1 and CDR2 sequences are SGHTA and FQGNSA. V lost 1 base and J lost 3, with 10 bases in between.